The following is a TCR beta chain sequence with its context. CDR1 is SGHDN, CDR2 FVKESK, per germline. V trimming: 1 base; J trimming: 6 bases; junction bases outside the gene matches: 12. CDR3 length equals 18 residues. This record comes from a study of blood T cell repertoires in COVID-19. Whole-study context: Whether acute or convalescent, the COVID-19 samples came from the United States, Italy and Spain. PBMCs, B-cell-depleted T cells, or T cells were the source of the cDNA or gDNA that made up the material.

Authors' processing steps: Researchers report that nucleated cell counts were estimated from reference gene primer amplification. This table comes from immunoSEQ multiplex PCR, and its TCRdb copy is limited to in-frame clones, with some not included. V and J calls and clone size are given by that table; D and trimming were obtained from the DNA. In the table there are about 230,000 clones, roughly 85% of which are singletons. The receptor was derived from a woman under 30 who had recovered from COVID-19. The chain joins TRBV14 to TRBJ1-4; 9 nucleotides agree with TRBD1. Sequencing input: peripheral blood. The CDR3 region is CASSQGFPRQGVYEKLFF. In DNA form, the CDR3 reads TGTGCCAGCAGCCAAGGGTTCCCAAGACAGGGGGTGTATGAAAAACTGTTTTTT.